This T cell receptor (beta chain) appears in the sequencing data of a study of control samples from healthy donors and cancer patients. Sequenced by immunoSEQ multiplex PCR; TCRdb stores in-frame clones only, minus some. The sample records about 170,000 clones, around 93% being singletons. Trimming took off 3 bases at V and 6 bases at J, with 12 bases between the two ends. Germline CDR1 and CDR2: SEHNR and FQNEAQ (reference sequence). CDR3 length: 14 amino acids. This TCR came from a woman in her sixties or seventies in good health. This rearrangement joins TRBV7-9 to TRBJ2-1; D may correspond to TRBD1 or TRBD2 (5 bases each). Sequencing was performed on blood. In nucleotides, the CDR3 is TGTGCCAGCAGCTTCGGGACGGTTGGCAATGAGCAGTTCTTC. Protein sequence: CASSFGTVGNEQFF.